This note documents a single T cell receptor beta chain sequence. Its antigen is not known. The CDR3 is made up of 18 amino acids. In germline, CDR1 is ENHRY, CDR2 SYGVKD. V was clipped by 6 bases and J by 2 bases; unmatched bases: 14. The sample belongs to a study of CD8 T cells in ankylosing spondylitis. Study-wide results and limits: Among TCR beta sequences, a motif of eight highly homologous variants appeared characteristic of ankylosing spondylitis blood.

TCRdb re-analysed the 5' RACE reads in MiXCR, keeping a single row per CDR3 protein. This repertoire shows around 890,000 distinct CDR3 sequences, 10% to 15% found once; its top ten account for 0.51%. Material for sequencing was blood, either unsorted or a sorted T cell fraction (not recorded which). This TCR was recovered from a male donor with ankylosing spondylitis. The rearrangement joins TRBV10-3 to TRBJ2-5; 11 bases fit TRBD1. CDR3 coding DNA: TGTGCCATCAGCGCCGGGACAGGGGGATCTCCGGATCAAGAGACCCAGTACTTC. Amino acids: CAISAGTGGSPDQETQYF.